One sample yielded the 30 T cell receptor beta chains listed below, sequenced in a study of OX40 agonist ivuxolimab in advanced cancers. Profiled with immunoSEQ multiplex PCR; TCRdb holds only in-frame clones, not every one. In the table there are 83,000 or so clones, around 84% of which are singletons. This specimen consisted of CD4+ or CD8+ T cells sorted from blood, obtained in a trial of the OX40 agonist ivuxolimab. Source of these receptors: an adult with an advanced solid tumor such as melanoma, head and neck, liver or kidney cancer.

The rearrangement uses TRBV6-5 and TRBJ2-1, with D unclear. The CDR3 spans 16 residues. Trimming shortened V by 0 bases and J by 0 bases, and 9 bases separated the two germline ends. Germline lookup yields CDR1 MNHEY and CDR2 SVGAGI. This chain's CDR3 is CASSYSLFRSYNEQFF. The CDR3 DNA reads TGTGCCAGCAGTTACTCGCTGTTTCGCTCCTACAATGAGCAGTTCTTC.

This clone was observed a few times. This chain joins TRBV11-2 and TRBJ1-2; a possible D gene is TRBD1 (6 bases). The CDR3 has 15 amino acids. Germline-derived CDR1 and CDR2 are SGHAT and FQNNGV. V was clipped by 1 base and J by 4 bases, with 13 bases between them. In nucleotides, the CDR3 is TGTGCCAGCAGCTTAGTACAGGGCGGGGGCTATGGCTACACCTTC. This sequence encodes CASSLVQGGGYGYTF.

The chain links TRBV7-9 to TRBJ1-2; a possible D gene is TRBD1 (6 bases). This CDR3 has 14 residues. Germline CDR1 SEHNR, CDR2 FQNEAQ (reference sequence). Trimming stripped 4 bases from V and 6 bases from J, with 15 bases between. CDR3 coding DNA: TGTGCCAGCAGCTCCGGACAGCCGGGGAATGGCTACACCTTC. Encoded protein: CASSSGQPGNGYTF.

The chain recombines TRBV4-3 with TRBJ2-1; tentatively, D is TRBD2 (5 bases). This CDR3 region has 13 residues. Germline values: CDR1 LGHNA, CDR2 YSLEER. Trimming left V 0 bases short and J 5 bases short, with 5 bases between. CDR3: CASSQDGDNEQFF. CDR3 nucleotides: TGCGCCAGCAGCCAAGACGGGGACAATGAGCAGTTCTTC.

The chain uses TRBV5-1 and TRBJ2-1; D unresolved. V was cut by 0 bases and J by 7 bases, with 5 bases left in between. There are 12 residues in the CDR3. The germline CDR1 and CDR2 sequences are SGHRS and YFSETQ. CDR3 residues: CASSLVLNEQFF. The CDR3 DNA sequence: TGCGCCAGCAGCTTGGTGCTAAATGAGCAGTTCTTC.

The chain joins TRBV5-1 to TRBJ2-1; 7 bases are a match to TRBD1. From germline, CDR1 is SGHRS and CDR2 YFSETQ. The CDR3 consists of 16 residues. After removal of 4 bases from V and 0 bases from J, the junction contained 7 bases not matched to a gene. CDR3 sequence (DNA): TGCGCCAGCAGCCCCTACAGGGACAGCTCCTACAATGAGCAGTTCTTC. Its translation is CASSPYRDSSYNEQFF.

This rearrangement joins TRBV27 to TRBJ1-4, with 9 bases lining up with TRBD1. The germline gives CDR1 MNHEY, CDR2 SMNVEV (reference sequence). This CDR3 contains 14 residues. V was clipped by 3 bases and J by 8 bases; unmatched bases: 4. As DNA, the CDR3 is TGTGCCAGCAGTTTGGACAGGGGAGGAGAAAAACTGTTTTTT. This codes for CASSLDRGGEKLFF.

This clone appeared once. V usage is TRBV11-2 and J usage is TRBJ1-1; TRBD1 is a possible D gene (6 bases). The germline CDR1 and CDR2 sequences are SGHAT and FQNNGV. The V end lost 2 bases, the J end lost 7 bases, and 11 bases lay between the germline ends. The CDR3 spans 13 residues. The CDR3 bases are TGTGCCAGCAGCTTACCCGGACAGAGTGAAGCTTTCTTT. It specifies CASSLPGQSEAFF.

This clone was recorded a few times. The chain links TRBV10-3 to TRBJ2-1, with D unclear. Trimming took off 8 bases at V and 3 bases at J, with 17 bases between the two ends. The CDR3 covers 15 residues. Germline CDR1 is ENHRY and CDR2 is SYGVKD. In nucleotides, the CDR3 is TGTGCCATCGCGATCGGAGACGGAAGCTACAATGAGCAGTTCTTC. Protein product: CAIAIGDGSYNEQFF.

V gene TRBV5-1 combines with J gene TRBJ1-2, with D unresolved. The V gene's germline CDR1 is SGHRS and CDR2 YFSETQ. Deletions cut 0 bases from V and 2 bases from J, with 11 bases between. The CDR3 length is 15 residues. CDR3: CASSLAVGGNYGYTF. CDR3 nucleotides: TGCGCCAGCAGCTTGGCCGTCGGTGGGAACTATGGCTACACCTTC.

This CDR3 reads CASSLMAGGNQPQHF. The CDR3 DNA follows: TGTGCCAGCAGTTTAATGGCAGGGGGGAATCAGCCCCAGCATTTT. This sequence joins TRBV27 and TRBJ1-5, with 7 nucleotides matching TRBD1. Trimming removed 2 bases from V and 4 bases from J; junction bases left unmatched: 5. The germline CDR1 and CDR2 sequences are MNHEY and SMNVEV (reference sequence). The CDR3 consists of 15 residues.

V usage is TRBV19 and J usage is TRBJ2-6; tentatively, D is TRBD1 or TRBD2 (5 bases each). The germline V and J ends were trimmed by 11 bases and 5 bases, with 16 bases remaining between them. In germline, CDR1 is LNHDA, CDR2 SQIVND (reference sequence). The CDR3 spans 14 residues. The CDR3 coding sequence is TGTGCCGGAGGAGAGAGGGGTCGGGCCAACGTCCTGACTTTC. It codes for CAGGERGRANVLTF.

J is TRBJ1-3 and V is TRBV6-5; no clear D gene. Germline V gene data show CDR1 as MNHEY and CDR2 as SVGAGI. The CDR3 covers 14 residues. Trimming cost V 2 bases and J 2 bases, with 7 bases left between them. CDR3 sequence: CASSYGGAGNTIYF. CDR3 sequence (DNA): TGTGCCAGCAGTTACGGAGGAGCTGGAAACACCATATATTTT.

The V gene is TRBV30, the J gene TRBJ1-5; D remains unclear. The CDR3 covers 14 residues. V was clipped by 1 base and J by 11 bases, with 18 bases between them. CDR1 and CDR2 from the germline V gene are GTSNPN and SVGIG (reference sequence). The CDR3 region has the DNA TGTGCCTGGAGTGCGCAGACGGCTGTAGGTGCCCAGCATTTT. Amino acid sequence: CAWSAQTAVGAQHF.

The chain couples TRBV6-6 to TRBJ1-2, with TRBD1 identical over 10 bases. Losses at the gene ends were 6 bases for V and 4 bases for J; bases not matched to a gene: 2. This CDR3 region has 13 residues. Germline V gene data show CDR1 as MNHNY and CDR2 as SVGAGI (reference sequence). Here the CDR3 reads CASRWDRGYGYTF. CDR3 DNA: TGTGCCAGCAGATGGGACAGGGGCTATGGCTACACCTTC.

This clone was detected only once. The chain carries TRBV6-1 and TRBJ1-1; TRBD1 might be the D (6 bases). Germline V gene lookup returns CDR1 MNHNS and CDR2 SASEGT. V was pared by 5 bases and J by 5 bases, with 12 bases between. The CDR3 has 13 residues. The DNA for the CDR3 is TGTGCCAGCAGTTTACAGGGTTTGACTGAAGCTTTCTTT. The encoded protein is CASSLQGLTEAFF.

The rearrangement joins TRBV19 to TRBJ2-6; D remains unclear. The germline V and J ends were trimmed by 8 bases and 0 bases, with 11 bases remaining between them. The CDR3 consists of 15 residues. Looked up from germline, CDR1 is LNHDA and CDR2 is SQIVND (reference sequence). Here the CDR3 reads CASGMASSGANVLTF. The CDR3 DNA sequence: TGTGCCAGTGGCATGGCTAGCTCTGGGGCCAACGTCCTGACTTTC.

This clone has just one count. CDR3 coding DNA: TGTGCCAGCAGCAACACCTACGAGCAGTACTTC. It codes for CASSNTYEQYF. J is TRBJ2-7 and V is TRBV7-6; D unresolved. This CDR3 has 11 amino acids. The germline gives CDR1 SGHVS, CDR2 FNYEAQ. V dropped 5 bases and J dropped 2 bases, with 4 bases sitting between them.

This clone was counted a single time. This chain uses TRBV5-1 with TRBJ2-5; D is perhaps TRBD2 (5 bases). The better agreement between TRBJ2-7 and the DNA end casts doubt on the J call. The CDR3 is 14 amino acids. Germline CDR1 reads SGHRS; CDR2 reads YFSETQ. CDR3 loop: CASSLGPTSHEQYF. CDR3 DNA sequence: TGCGCCAGCAGCTTGGGCCCTACTAGTCACGAGCAGTACTTC.

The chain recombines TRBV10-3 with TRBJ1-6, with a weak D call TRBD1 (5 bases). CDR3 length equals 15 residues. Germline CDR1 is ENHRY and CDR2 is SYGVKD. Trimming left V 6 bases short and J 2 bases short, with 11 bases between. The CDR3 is CAISPGAPYNSPLHF. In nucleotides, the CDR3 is TGTGCCATCAGCCCCGGGGCTCCCTATAATTCACCCCTCCACTTT.

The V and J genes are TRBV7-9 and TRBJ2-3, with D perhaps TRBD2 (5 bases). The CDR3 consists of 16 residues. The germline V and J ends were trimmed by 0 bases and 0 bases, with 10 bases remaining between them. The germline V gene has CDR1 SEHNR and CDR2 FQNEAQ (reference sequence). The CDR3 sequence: CASSLAQGGSTDTQYF. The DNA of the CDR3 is TGTGCCAGCAGCTTAGCGCAAGGCGGGAGCACAGATACGCAGTATTTT. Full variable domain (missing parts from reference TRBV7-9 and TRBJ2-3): DTGVSQNPRHKITKRGQNVTFRCDPISEHNRLYWYRQTLGQGPEFLTYFQNEAQLEKSRLLSDRFSAERPKGSFSTLEIQRTEQGDSAMYLCASSLAQGGSTDTQYFGPGTRLTVL.

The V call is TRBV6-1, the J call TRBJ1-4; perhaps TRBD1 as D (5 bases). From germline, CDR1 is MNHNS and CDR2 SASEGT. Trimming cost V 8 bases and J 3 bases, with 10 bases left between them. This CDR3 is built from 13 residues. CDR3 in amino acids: CASLGVPNEKLFF. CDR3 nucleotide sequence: TGTGCCAGCTTGGGGGTACCTAATGAAAAACTGTTTTTT.

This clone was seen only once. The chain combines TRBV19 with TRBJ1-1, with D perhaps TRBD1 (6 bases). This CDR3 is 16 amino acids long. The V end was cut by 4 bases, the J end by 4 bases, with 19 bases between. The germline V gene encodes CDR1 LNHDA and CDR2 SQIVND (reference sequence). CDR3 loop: CASSSLGGARGTEAFF. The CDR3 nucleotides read TGTGCCAGTAGTAGCCTAGGGGGGGCAAGGGGCACTGAAGCTTTCTTT.

This CDR3 is CASSPGTGINGYTF. CDR3 nucleotides: TGTGCCAGCTCACCCGGAACCGGGATTAATGGCTACACCTTC. The genes are TRBV18 and TRBJ1-2; D is unresolved. The CDR3 is 14 amino acids. The ends were cut back, 3 bases at V and 6 bases at J, with 14 bases in the middle. Germline CDR1 is KGHSH and CDR2 is LQKENI.

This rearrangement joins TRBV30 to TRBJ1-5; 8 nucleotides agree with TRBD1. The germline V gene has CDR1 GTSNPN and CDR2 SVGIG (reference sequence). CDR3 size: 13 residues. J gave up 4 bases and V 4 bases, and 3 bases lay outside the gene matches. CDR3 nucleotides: TGTGCCTGGACAGGGGGCAGAAATCAGCCCCAGCATTTT. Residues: CAWTGGRNQPQHF.

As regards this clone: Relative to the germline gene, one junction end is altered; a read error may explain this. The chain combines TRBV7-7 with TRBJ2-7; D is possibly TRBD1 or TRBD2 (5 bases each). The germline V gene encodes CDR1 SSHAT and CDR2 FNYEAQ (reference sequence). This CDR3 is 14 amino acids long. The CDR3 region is CASSPLGEYDEQYF. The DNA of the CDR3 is TGTGCTAGCAGCCCTTTGGGGGAATACGACGAGCAGTACTTC.

For the CDR3, the DNA is TGTGCCAGCTACCGGGGACAGAAGAACACTGAAGCTTTCTTT. The encoded protein is CASYRGQKNTEAFF. The genes are TRBV27 and TRBJ1-1; 7 bases agree with TRBD1. Germline assignment: CDR1 MNHEY and CDR2 SMNVEV (reference sequence). This CDR3 has 14 residues. The ends lost 8 bases at V and 1 base at J; junction bases unmatched: 7.

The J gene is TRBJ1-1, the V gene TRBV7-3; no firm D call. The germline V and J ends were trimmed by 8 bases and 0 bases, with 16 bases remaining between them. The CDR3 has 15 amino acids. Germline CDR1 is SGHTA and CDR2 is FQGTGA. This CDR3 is CASAQRARMNTEAFF. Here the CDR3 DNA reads TGTGCCAGCGCGCAAAGGGCTAGGATGAACACTGAAGCTTTCTTT.

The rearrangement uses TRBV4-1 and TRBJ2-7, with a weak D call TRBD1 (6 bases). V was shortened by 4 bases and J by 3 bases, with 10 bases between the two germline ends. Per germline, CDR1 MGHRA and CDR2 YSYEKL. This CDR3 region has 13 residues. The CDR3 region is CASSLQQGYEQYF. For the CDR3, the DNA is TGCGCCAGCAGCCTTCAACAGGGCTACGAGCAGTACTTC.

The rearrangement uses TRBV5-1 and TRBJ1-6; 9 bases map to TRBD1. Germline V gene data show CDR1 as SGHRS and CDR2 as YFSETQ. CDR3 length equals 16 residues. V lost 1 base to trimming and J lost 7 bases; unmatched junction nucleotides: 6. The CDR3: CASSLSGQGVNSPLHF. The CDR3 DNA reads TGCGCCAGCAGCTTGTCGGGACAGGGTGTAAATTCACCCCTCCACTTT.